This TCR beta chain was sequenced during a study of shared clonotypes between healthy human individuals. Study-wide findings and caveats: Despite large depth, sorted-subset datasets appeared incompletely sequenced.

A word on this clone: Antigen specificity is unknown.

Method: immunoSEQ multiplex PCR; TCRdb's copy keeps in-frame clones and lacks some. The table includes about 2,200,000 clones, roughly 91% detected once. Naivety among CD8 cells was defined by CD45RO negativity and positive CCR7 selection, thereby excluding terminally differentiated effector memory CD45RA+ cells. Trimming removed 0 bases from V and 2 bases from J, with 18 bases in between. CDR3 length equals 18 residues. Germline V gene lookup returns CDR1 SGHRS and CDR2 YFSETQ. This receptor was taken from a man between 18 and 35 years old in good health. Some clones in this sample may be carry-over from other donors' samples. Sample: naive CD8+ T cells from PBMCs. V usage is TRBV5-1 and J usage is TRBJ2-1; D is perhaps TRBD2 (5 bases). CDR3 amino acids: CASSLGAISGAPYNEQFF. The CDR3 DNA reads TGCGCCAGCAGCTTGGGGGCCATAAGCGGAGCTCCCTACAATGAGCAGTTCTTC.